The next 13 T cell receptor beta chains were all read from a single sample in a study of T cells expressing NK-cell markers. TCRdb re-called the 5' RACE reads; one entry per CDR3 protein, DNA not given. This sample's table reports 200,000 to 300,000 distinct CDR3 sequences. Sequenced input: blood T cells: a sorted CD56 or NKG2C T cell subset, CD4+ or CD8+ T cells, or bulk PBMC T cells (not recorded which). These receptors were obtained from a man younger than 30 in good health.

The chain recombines TRBV4-3 with TRBJ2-1; as DNA is missing, the TRBD2 call by TCRdb cannot be tested. Germline lookup yields CDR1 LGHNA and CDR2 YSLEER. This CDR3 contains 17 residues. The CDR3: CASSPGSGTRGVGEQFF.

The chain has TRBV6-5 and TRBJ2-1; TCRdb designates TRBD1, a call that cannot be tested without DNA. CDR3 length: 17 amino acids. The germline gives CDR1 MNHEY, CDR2 SVGAGI. The CDR3 is CASSYGAGTGGHNEQFF.

The V and J genes are TRBV10-3 and TRBJ2-5; the TCRdb call, TRBD2, lacks DNA for checking. This CDR3 has 15 amino acids. The germline CDR1 and CDR2 sequences are ENHRY and SYGVKD. The CDR3 region is CATTKGLAGQETQYF.

J is TRBJ2-1 and V is TRBV20-1; the D call of TRBD1 rests on TCRdb alone, since no DNA is present to check it. Germline CDR1 is DFQATT and CDR2 is SNEGSKA (reference sequence). The CDR3 has 15 amino acids. The CDR3: CSAPGTQGVFDEQFF.

This rearrangement joins TRBV3-1 to TRBJ1-1; TCRdb selects TRBD1, and the lack of DNA leaves this call unchecked. Germline V gives CDR1 LGHDT, CDR2 YNNKEL (reference sequence). The CDR3 consists of 13 residues. This CDR3 reads CASSPSDRAEAFF.

The CDR3 is CASSLGTGDGYTF. The chain has TRBV12-3 or TRBV12-4 and TRBJ1-2; the D gene TCRdb calls, TRBD1, cannot be checked with no DNA. There are 13 residues in the CDR3.

The chain uses TRBV3-1 and TRBJ1-1; TCRdb gives TRBD1 as the D gene, but with no DNA this cannot be confirmed. CDR3 length: 15 amino acids. Germline CDR1 LGHDT, CDR2 YNNKEL (reference sequence). The CDR3 spells CASSFGLLGDTEAFF.

The chain links TRBV18 to TRBJ2-7. This CDR3 has 13 residues. CDR1 and CDR2 from the germline V gene are KGHSH and LQKENI. The CDR3 spells CASSPCLICEQYF. The complete variable domain, with remaining parts taken from reference TRBV18 and TRBJ2-7, reads NAGVMQNPRHLVRRRGQEARLRCSPMKGHSHVYWYRQLPEEGLKFMVYLQKENIIDESGMPKERFSAEFPKEGPSILRIQQVVRGDSAAYFCASSPCLICEQYFGPGTRLTVT.

The V and J genes are TRBV7-3 and TRBJ2-3; absent DNA, TCRdb's TRBD1 call cannot be checked. Germline CDR1 and CDR2: SGHTA and FQGTGA. The CDR3 totals 12 residues. The CDR3 sequence: CASSQSGDTQYF.

V and J are TRBV29-1 and TRBJ2-1; no DNA is available, so the TRBD1 call from TCRdb remains unchecked. This CDR3 region has 14 residues. Germline V gene data show CDR1 as SQVTM and CDR2 as ANQGSEA. CDR3 region: CSVAGDRIYNEQFF.

The chain couples TRBV20-1 to TRBJ2-1; checking the TCRdb D call of TRBD2 is not possible without DNA. The CDR3 is 11 residues long. The germline gives CDR1 DFQATT, CDR2 SNEGSKA (reference sequence). CDR3 residues: CSAGPMDEQFF.

The chain couples TRBV12-3 or TRBV12-4 to TRBJ2-1; TCRdb's assignment of TRBD1 cannot be checked, as there is no DNA. This CDR3 comprises 12 residues. The CDR3 loop is CATRETGDEQFF.

The V call is TRBV6-2 or TRBV6-3, the J call TRBJ2-1; as DNA is missing, the TRBD2 call by TCRdb cannot be tested. Per the germline V gene, CDR1 is MNHEY and CDR2 is SVGEGT. This CDR3 is 15 amino acids long. This CDR3 reads CASSLVRGGLNEQFF.